The clone carrying this T cell receptor beta chain was picked up many times. This entry is derived from a study of tumor and adjacent non-tumor tissue in lung cancer. This sample's RNA came from whole unsorted tissue. TCRbeta libraries were built with three rounds of nested PCR, modified from ARM-PCR. TCRdb fed the multiplex PCR reads into MiXCR, producing one record per CDR3 protein. The sample carries about 79,000 distinct CDR3 sequences, just under 75% recorded once. After removal of 3 bases from V and 1 base from J, the junction contained 1 base not matched to a gene. There are 16 residues in the CDR3. In germline, CDR1 is MNHNY, CDR2 SVGAGI (reference sequence).

The TCR originated in a woman aged 40 to 55 with non-small cell lung cancer. The chain employs TRBV6-6 and TRBJ2-5, with 14 nucleotides matching TRBD2. The specimen was lung tumor tissue. CDR3 bases: TGTGCCAGCAGTTATGGGACTAGCGGGGGCCAAGAGACCCAGTACTTC. It codes for CASSYGTSGGQETQYF.